The TCR beta chain described here comes from a study of T cells in Graves' hyperthyroidism and ophthalmopathy. Whole-study results and caveats: Among clonotypes expanded in thyroid above 0.001, most were also found in blood. The model's output predicted ophthalmopathy at a median of roughly 6.9 months prior to onset.

Graves' hyperthyroidism showing no ophthalmopathy progression within 18 months was considered stable. Together with thyroid ultrasound, orbital computed tomography, serum thyroxine and TRAb, clinical symptoms were used for diagnoses. Concerning this clonotype itself: The target antigen is unknown.

V shed 3 bases and J shed 1 base, with 9 bases lying between them. The length of the CDR3 is 14 residues. Germline loops: CDR1 SGHAT, CDR2 FQNNGV. Researchers amplified the TCR beta CDR3 regions from RNA transcripts. Using the HTBI primer set, a first-round RT-PCR was run on the TCR CDR3. TCRdb reanalysed the multiplex PCR reads using MiXCR and keeps one entry per CDR3 protein. The sample holds hundreds of thousands of distinct CDR3 sequences, about two fifths seen once. The sequencing input was blood. The sequence was obtained from a man aged 18 to 35 with Graves' hyperthyroidism. The chain employs TRBV11-2 and TRBJ2-5; the D is unclear. The CDR3 coding sequence is TGTGCCAGCAGCTTTTGGGCAAGCCAAGAGACCCAGTACTTC. Residues: CASSFWASQETQYF.